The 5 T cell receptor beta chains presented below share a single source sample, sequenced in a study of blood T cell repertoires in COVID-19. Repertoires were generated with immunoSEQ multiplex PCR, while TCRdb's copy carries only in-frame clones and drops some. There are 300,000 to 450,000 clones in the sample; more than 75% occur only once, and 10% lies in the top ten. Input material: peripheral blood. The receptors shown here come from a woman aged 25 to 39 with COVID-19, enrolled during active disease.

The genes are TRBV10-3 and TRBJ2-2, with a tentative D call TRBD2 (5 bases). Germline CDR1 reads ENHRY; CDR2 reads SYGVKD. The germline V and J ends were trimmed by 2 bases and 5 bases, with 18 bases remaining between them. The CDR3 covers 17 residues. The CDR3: CAISEPKNYPGTGELFF. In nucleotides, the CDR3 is TGTGCCATCAGTGAGCCAAAGAACTACCCGGGGACCGGGGAGCTGTTTTTT.

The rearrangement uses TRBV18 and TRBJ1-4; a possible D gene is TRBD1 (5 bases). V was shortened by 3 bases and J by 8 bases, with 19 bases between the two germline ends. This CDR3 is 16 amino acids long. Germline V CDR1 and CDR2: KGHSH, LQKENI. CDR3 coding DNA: TGTGCCAGCTCACCTCCTACGGGACTAGGGGACGAAAAACTGTTTTTT. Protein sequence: CASSPPTGLGDEKLFF.

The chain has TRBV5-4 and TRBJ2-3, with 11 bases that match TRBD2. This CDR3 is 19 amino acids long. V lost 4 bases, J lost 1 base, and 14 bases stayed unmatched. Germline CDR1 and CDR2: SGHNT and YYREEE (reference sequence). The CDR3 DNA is TGTGCCAGCAGCCGACCAACACCGGGACTAGCGGCAGGCACAGATACGCAGTATTTT. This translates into CASSRPTPGLAAGTDTQYF.

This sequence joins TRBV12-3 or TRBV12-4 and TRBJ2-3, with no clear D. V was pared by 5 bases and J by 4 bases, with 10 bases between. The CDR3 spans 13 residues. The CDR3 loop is CASSTRGSDTQYF. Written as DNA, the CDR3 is TGTGCCAGCAGTACGAGAGGATCAGATACGCAGTATTTT.

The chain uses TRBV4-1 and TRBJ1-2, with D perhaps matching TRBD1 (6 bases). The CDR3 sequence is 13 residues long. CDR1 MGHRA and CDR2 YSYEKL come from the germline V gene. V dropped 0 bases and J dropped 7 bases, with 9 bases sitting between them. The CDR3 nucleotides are TGCGCCAGCAGCCAAGAGGCAGGGGCTGGCTACACCTTC. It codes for CASSQEAGAGYTF.